The present entry profiles one T cell receptor (beta chain) with its context. Antigen unknown. This CDR3 spans 19 amino acids. CDR1 is WNHNN and CDR2 is SYGVQD in the germline V gene (reference sequence). Investigators built TCR beta libraries using UMI-labeled 5' RACE. One entry per CDR3 protein, without DNA, is what TCRdb gives after re-calling the 5' RACE reads. The sample totals over 5,000 distinct CDR3 sequences. The PBMC came from buffy coats of healthy donors. This specimen comes from a study of human CD8 memory T cell subsets. Findings of the study overall: This study sequenced only the T cell receptor beta chains and no others. Both stem-like memory T cells and precursor exhausted T cells showed comparably high diversity, which set them apart from effector memory cells.

Sequencing was performed on CD8+ T cells from PBMCs. The genes are TRBV10-1 and TRBJ1-5; TCRdb gives TRBD1 as the D gene, but with no DNA this cannot be confirmed. The receptor comes from a human donor in good health. CDR3 amino acids: CASRALTVGDSDSNQPQHF.